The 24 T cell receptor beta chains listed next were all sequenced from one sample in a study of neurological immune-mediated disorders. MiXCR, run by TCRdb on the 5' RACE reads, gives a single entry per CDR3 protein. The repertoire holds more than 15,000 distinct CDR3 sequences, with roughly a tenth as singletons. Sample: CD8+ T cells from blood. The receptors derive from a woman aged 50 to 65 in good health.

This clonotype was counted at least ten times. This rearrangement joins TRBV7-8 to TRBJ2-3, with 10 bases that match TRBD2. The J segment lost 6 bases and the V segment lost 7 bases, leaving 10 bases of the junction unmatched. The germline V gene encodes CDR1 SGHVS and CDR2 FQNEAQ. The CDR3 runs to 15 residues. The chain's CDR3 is CASTSSGGAFDTQYF. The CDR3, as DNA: TGTGCCAGCACTTCCAGCGGGGGGGCCTTTGATACGCAGTATTTT.

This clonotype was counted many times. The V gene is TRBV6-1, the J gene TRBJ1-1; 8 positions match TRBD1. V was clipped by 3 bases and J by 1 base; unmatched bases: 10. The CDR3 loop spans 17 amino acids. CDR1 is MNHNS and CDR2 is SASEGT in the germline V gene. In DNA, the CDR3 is TGTGCCAGCAGTGAGTCCCGGACAGGGTTTTGGAACACTGAAGCTTTCTTT. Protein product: CASSESRTGFWNTEAFF.

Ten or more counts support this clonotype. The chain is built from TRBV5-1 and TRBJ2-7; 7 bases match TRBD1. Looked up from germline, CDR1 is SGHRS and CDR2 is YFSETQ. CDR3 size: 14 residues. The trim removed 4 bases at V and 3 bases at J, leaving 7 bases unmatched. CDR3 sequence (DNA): TGCGCCAGCAGCGCAGGGACAGACATCTACGAGCAGTACTTC. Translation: CASSAGTDIYEQYF.

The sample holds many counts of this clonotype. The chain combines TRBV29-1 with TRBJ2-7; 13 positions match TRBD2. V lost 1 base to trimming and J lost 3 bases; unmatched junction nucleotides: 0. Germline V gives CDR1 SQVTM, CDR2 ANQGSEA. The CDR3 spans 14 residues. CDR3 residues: CSVEGLAGGYEQYF. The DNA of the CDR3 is TGCAGCGTTGAAGGACTAGCGGGGGGCTACGAGCAGTACTTC.

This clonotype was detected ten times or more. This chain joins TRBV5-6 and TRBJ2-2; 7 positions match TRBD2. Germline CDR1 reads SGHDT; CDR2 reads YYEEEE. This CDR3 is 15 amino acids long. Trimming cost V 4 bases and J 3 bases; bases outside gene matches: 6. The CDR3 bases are TGTGCCAGCAGCCCCCTCCGGGAGGACACCGGGGAGCTGTTTTTT. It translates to CASSPLREDTGELFF.

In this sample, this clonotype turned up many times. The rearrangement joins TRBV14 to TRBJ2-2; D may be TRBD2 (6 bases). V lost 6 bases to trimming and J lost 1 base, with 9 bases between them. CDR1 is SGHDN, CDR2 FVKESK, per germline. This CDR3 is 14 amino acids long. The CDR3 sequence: CASRRLENTGELFF. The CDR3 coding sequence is TGTGCCAGCAGACGACTAGAGAACACCGGGGAGCTGTTTTTT.

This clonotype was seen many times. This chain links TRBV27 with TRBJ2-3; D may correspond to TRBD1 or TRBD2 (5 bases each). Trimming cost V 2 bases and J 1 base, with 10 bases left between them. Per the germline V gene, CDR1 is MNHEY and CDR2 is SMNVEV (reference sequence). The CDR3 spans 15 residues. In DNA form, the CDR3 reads TGTGCCAGCAGTTTACCGGGACCAGGCACAGATACGCAGTATTTT. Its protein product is CASSLPGPGTDTQYF.

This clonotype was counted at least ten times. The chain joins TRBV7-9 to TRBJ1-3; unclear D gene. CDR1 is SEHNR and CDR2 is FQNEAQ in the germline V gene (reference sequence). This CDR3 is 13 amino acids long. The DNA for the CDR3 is TGTGTCACCCCCGGCCCCGAGGGAAACACCATATATTTT. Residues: CVTPGPEGNTIYF.

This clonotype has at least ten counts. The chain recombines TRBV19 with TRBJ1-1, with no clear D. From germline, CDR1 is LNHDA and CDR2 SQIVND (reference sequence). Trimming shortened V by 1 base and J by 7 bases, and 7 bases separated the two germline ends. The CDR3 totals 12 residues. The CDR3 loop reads CASSIAWREAFF. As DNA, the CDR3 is TGTGCCAGTAGTATAGCTTGGCGTGAAGCTTTCTTT.

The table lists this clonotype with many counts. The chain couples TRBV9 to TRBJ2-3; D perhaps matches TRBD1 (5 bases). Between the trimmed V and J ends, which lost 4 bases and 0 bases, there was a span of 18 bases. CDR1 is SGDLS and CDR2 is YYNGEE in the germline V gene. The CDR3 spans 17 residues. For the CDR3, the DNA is TGTGCCAGCAGCTTAAGAACAGGAGAGACTAGCACAGATACGCAGTATTTT. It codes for CASSLRTGETSTDTQYF.

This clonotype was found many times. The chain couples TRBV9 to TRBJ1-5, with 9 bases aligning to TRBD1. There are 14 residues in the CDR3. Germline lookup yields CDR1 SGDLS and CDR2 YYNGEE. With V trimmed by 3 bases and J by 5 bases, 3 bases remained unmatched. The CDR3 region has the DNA TGTGCCAGCAGCGATACAGGGGGCTATCAGCCCCAGCATTTT. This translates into CASSDTGGYQPQHF.

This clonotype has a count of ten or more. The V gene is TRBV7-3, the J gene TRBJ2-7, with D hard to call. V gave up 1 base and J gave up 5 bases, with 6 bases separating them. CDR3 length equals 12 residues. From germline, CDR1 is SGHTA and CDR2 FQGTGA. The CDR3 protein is CASSLNGNEQYF. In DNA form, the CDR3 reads TGTGCCAGCAGCTTAAATGGGAACGAGCAGTACTTC.

The CDR3: CASSQWTGNYGYTF. The CDR3 bases are TGCGCCAGCAGCCAATGGACAGGGAACTATGGCTACACCTTC. The rearrangement joins TRBV4-1 to TRBJ1-2; 8 nucleotides line up with TRBD1. There are 14 residues in the CDR3. Germline-derived CDR1 and CDR2 are MGHRA and YSYEKL. Trimming removed 2 bases from V and 2 bases from J; junction bases left unmatched: 1.

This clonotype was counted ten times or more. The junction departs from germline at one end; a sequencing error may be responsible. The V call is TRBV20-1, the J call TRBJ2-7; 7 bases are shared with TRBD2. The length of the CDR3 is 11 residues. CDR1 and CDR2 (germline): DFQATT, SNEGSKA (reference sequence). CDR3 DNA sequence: TGTATACGCGGGGGAGCCTACGAGCAGTACTTC. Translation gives CIRGGAYEQYF.

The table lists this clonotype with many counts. CDR3 loop: CASATKGEVGEQYF. In DNA form, the CDR3 reads TGTGCCAGCGCAACTAAGGGAGAGGTAGGCGAGCAGTACTTC. The chain recombines TRBV27 with TRBJ2-7; D is perhaps TRBD2 (5 bases). CDR3 length: 14 residues. The V gene lost 8 bases and the J gene lost 6 bases, with 20 bases spanning the gap. Per germline, CDR1 MNHEY and CDR2 SMNVEV (reference sequence).

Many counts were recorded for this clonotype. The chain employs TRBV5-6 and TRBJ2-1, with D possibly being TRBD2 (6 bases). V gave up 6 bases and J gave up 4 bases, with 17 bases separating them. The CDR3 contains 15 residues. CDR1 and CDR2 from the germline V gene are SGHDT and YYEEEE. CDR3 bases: TGTGCCAGCAATGCGGAGGGGCCCTTTTACAATGAGCAGTTCTTC. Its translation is CASNAEGPFYNEQFF. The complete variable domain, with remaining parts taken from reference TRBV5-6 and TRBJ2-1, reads DAGVTQSPTHLIKTRGQQVTLRCSPKSGHDTVSWYQQALGQGPQFIFQYYEEEERQRGNFPDRFSGHQFPNYSSELNVNALLLGDSALYLCASNAEGPFYNEQFFGPGTRLTVL.

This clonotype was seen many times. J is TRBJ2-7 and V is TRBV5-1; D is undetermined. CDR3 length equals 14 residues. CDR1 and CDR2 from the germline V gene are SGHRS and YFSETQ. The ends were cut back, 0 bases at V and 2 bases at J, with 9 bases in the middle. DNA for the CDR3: TGCGCCAGCAGCTTGGGCGGAGAGACCTACGAGCAGTACTTC. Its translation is CASSLGGETYEQYF.

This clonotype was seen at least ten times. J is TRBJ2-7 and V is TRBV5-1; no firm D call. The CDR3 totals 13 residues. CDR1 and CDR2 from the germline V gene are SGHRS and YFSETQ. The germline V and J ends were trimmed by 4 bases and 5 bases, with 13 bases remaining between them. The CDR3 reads CASSPPLVDEQYF. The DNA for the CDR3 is TGCGCCAGCAGCCCCCCCCTAGTCGACGAGCAGTACTTC.

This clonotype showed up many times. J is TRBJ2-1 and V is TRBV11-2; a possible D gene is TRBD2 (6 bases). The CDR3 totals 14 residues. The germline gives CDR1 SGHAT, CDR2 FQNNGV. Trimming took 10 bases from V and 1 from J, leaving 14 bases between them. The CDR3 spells CATRRAGSYNEQFF. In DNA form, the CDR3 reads TGTGCCACCCGCAGGGCGGGATCCTACAATGAGCAGTTCTTC.

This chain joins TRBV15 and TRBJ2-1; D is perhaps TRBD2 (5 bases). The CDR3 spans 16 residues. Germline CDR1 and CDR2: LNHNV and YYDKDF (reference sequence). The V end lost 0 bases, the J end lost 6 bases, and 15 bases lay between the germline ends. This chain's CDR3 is CATSRDVGDRSNEQFF. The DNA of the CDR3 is TGTGCCACCAGCAGAGATGTGGGAGATCGCTCCAATGAGCAGTTCTTC.

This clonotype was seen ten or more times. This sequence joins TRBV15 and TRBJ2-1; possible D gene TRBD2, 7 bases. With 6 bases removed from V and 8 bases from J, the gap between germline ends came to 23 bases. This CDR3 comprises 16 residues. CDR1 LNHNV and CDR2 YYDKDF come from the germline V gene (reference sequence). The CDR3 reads CATSPEGGGRRHEQFF. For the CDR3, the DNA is TGTGCCACCAGTCCCGAGGGGGGGGGGCGGCGACATGAGCAGTTCTTC.

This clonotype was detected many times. The CDR3 reads CASSSTSGRTISYNEQFF. CDR3 coding DNA: TGTGCCAGCAGCTCGACTAGCGGGAGGACGATCTCCTACAATGAGCAGTTCTTC. This chain uses TRBV7-2 with TRBJ2-1, with 13 positions matching TRBD2. V gave up 4 bases and J gave up 0 bases; unmatched junction bases: 6. CDR1 is SGHTA and CDR2 is FQGNSA in the germline V gene. This CDR3 has 18 amino acids.

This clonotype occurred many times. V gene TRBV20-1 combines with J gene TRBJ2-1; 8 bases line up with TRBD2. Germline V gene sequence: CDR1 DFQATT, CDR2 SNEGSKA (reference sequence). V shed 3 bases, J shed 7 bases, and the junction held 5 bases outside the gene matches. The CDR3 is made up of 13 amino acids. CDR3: CSARTGGLNEQFF. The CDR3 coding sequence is TGCAGTGCTAGGACGGGGGGGCTTAATGAGCAGTTCTTC.

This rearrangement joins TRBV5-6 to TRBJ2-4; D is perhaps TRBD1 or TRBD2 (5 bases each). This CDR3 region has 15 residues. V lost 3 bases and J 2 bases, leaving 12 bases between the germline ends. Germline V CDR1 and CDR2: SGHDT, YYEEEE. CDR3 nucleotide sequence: TGTGCCAGCAGCTCAATAGGGGAGTCCAAAAACATTCAGTACTTC. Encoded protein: CASSSIGESKNIQYF. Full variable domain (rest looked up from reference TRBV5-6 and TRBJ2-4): DAGVTQSPTHLIKTRGQQVTLRCSPKSGHDTVSWYQQALGQGPQFIFQYYEEEERQRGNFPDRFSGHQFPNYSSELNVNALLLGDSALYLCASSSIGESKNIQYFGAGTRLSVL.